This TCR beta chain was found in a study of preoperative IRX-2 immunotherapy in early breast cancer. With 0 bases removed from V and 6 bases from J, the gap between germline ends came to 14 bases. Germline loops: CDR1 SGHNT, CDR2 YENEEA. The CDR3 contains 15 residues. Treatment: preoperative locoregional IRX-2 cytokine immunotherapy. Patients received preoperative, locoregional IRX-2 cytokine immunotherapy in a phase Ib study. Produced via immunoSEQ multiplex PCR; TCRdb's table is partial and in-frame only. The data contain 35,000 to 40,000 clones, approximately 80% of them singletons. The clonotype originates from a human donor with breast cancer. The chain has TRBV11-3 and TRBJ1-1; D might be TRBD1 (5 bases). Source: lymph node tissue, taken after IRX-2 immunotherapy. The CDR3, as DNA: TGTGCCAGCAGCTTAGAAGGACAACCACTCCCTGAAGCTTTCTTT. Its protein is CASSLEGQPLPEAFF. The entire variable domain, with the rest obtained from reference TRBV11-3 and TRBJ1-1, is as follows: EAGVVQSPRYKIIEKKQPVAFWCNPISGHNTLYWYLQNLGQGPELLIRYENEEAVDDSQLPKDRFSAERLKGVDSTLKIQPAELGDSAVYLCASSLEGQPLPEAFFGQGTRLTVV.